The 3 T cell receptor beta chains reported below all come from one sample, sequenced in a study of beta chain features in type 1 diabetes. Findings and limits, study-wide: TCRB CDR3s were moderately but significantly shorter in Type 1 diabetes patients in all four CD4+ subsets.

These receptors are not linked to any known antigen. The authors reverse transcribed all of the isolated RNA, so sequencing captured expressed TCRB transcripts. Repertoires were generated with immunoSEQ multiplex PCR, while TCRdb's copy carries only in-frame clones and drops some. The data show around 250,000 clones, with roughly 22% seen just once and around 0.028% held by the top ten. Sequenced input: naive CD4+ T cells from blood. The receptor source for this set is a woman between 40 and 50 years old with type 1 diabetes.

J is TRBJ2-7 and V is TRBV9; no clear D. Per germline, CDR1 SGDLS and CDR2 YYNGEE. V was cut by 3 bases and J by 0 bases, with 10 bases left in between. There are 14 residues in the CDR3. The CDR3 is CASSARLVSYEQYF. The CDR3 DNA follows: TGTGCCAGCAGCGCCCGACTTGTCTCCTACGAGCAGTACTTC.

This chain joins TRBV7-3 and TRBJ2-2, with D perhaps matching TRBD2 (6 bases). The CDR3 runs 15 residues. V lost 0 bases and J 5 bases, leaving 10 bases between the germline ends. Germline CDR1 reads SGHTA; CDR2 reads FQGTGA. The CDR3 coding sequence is TGTGCCAGCAGCTTAACCCCCCGGGGGACCGGGGAGCTGTTTTTT. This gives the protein CASSLTPRGTGELFF.

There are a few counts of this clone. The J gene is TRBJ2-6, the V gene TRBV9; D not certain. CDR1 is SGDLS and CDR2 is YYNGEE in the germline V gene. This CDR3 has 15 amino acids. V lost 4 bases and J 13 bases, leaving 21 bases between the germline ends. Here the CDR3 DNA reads TGTGCCAGCAGCCCTCAGAACGCAGGTACTTGGGTCCTGACTTTC. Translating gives CASSPQNAGTWVLTF.